This T cell receptor beta chain comes out of a study of blood T cell repertoires in COVID-19. The CDR3 extends over 13 amino acids. V was trimmed by 1 base and J by 3 bases, leaving 7 bases between them. This clone has only a few counts. Authors' processing steps: Counts of nucleated cells, estimated from reference gene primer amplification, were obtained. Clones were sequenced by immunoSEQ multiplex PCR, and TCRdb holds only the in-frame ones, with some missing. That table supplies the V and J calls and clone size; D and trimming were determined from the DNA. The table has about 300,000 clones, 85% to 90% seen once.

The chain has TRBV12-3 or TRBV12-4 and TRBJ2-7; possible D gene TRBD1, 5 bases. The source material was PBMCs or T cells enriched from blood (not recorded which). This receptor was obtained from a woman aged 50 to 65 who had been exposed to COVID-19. CDR3 in amino acids: CASSLGQRYEQYF. CDR3 bases: TGTGCCAGCAGTTTAGGACAGCGCTACGAGCAGTACTTC.